A selection of T cell receptor beta chains follows, all from one sample in a study of Graves' ophthalmopathy and Graves' hyperthyroidism. TCRdb reprocessed the multiplex PCR reads via MiXCR and lists one record per CDR3 protein. The sample has more than 550,000 distinct CDR3 sequences; roughly 39% are singletons. The sample was peripheral blood. Source of these receptors: an adult man with Graves' ophthalmopathy. Each CDR3 is given with its conserved first and last residue. The D gene is left open where the match is weak. Rows give clone size only sometimes, using once, few, many, or a class for an expanded clone.

d_call: -
j_call: TRBJ1-4
clone_size: once
v_call: TRBV5-1
cdr3_nt: TGCACCAGCAGCTTGTCCCCAGGGCCTACTAATGAAAAACTGTTTTTT
cdr3_aa: CTSSLSPGPTNEKLFF

d_call: TRBD1
j_call: TRBJ1-4
clone_size: -
v_call: TRBV20-1
cdr3_nt: TGCAGTGCTAGGGATGACAGGGGTAATGAAAAACTGTTTTTT
cdr3_aa: CSARDDRGNEKLFF

d_call: -
j_call: TRBJ2-7
clone_size: few
v_call: TRBV6-6
cdr3_nt: TGTGCCAGCAGCCGGGAGCAGTACTTC
cdr3_aa: CASSREQYF

d_call: -
j_call: TRBJ2-7
clone_size: many
v_call: TRBV7-8
cdr3_nt: TGTGCCAGCAGCTTAAGGGTGAATAGCAACGAGCAGTACTTC
cdr3_aa: CASSLRVNSNEQYF

d_call: -
j_call: TRBJ1-2
clone_size: -
v_call: TRBV29-1
cdr3_nt: TGCAGCGTTGGACTGGGAGACTATGGCTACACCTTC
cdr3_aa: CSVGLGDYGYTF

d_call: -
j_call: TRBJ1-6
clone_size: few
v_call: TRBV3-1
cdr3_nt: TGTGCCAGCAGCCAAGATACGGGGTCACCCCTCCACTTT
cdr3_aa: CASSQDTGSPLHF

d_call: -
j_call: TRBJ1-1
clone_size: -
v_call: TRBV20-1
cdr3_nt: TGCAGTGCTAGAGATGCCGGGGGCCAAGCTTTCTTT
cdr3_aa: CSARDAGGQAFF

d_call: -
j_call: TRBJ2-7
clone_size: many
v_call: TRBV6-2/TRBV6-3
cdr3_nt: TGTGCCAGCAGTGAAGGCGTCACCAACGAGCAGTACTTC
cdr3_aa: CASSEGVTNEQYF

d_call: -
j_call: TRBJ2-7
clone_size: many
v_call: TRBV20-1
cdr3_nt: TGCAGTGCTAGAGATCCGGGAGACTACGAGCAGTACTTC
cdr3_aa: CSARDPGDYEQYF

d_call: -
j_call: TRBJ1-4
clone_size: -
v_call: TRBV7-9
cdr3_nt: TGTGCCAGCAGACCTACTAGGGGGGCAGTGGAAAAACTGTTTTTT
cdr3_aa: CASRPTRGAVEKLFF

d_call: TRBD1
j_call: TRBJ1-1
clone_size: many
v_call: TRBV7-9
cdr3_nt: TGTGCCAGCAGCATCGCCGGGACAGGGGTTTTCACTGAAGCTTTCTTT
cdr3_aa: CASSIAGTGVFTEAFF

d_call: -
j_call: TRBJ2-7
clone_size: many
v_call: TRBV7-3
cdr3_nt: TGTGCCAGCAGCTTCAGCTACGCGGACGAGCAGTACTTC
cdr3_aa: CASSFSYADEQYF

d_call: -
j_call: TRBJ1-6
clone_size: many
v_call: TRBV7-8
cdr3_nt: TGTGCCAGCAGTACCCCGCCGGGCTCACCCCTCCACTTT
cdr3_aa: CASSTPPGSPLHF

d_call: TRBD1
j_call: TRBJ2-5
clone_size: -
v_call: TRBV7-6
cdr3_nt: TGTGCCAGCAGCGTACTCGGGACAGGACAAGAGACCCAGTACTTC
cdr3_aa: CASSVLGTGQETQYF

d_call: -
j_call: TRBJ2-3
clone_size: few
v_call: TRBV7-9
cdr3_nt: TGTGCCAGCAGCCATAAGATGGGCGACACAGATACGCAGTATTTT
cdr3_aa: CASSHKMGDTDTQYF

d_call: -
j_call: TRBJ2-5
clone_size: few
v_call: TRBV7-8
cdr3_nt: TGTGCCAGCAGTCCGACTAGATCCCGACAAGAGACCCAGTACTTC
cdr3_aa: CASSPTRSRQETQYF

d_call: -
j_call: TRBJ1-5
clone_size: many
v_call: TRBV4-2
cdr3_nt: TGTGCCAGCAGCCAAGATTTGGCTAATCAGAACAATCAGCCCCAGCATTTT
cdr3_aa: CASSQDLANQNNQPQHF

d_call: -
j_call: TRBJ1-1
clone_size: -
v_call: TRBV20-1
cdr3_nt: TGCAGTGCTAGAGTTGGAGGGGTTTTT
cdr3_aa: CSARVGGVF

d_call: TRBD2
j_call: TRBJ2-5
clone_size: -
v_call: TRBV7-7
cdr3_nt: TGTGCTAGCAGCGTAGCGGGGACAACCCAAGAGACCCAGTACTTC
cdr3_aa: CASSVAGTTQETQYF

d_call: -
j_call: TRBJ2-2
clone_size: few
v_call: TRBV2
cdr3_nt: TGTGCCAGCAGCCCTAGAGGGGGGATGGACACCGGGGAGCTGTTTTTT
cdr3_aa: CASSPRGGMDTGELFF

d_call: -
j_call: TRBJ1-6
clone_size: -
v_call: TRBV9
cdr3_nt: TGTGCCAGCTTGCGGTCCAATTCACCCCTCCACTTT
cdr3_aa: CASLRSNSPLHF

d_call: TRBD1
j_call: TRBJ2-2
clone_size: -
v_call: TRBV5-5
cdr3_nt: TGTGCCAGCAGCTGGGGACAGGGTTGGAACACCGGGGAGCTGTTTTTT
cdr3_aa: CASSWGQGWNTGELFF

d_call: -
j_call: TRBJ2-6
clone_size: -
v_call: TRBV2
cdr3_nt: TGTGCCAGCAGGAACAGGAGGGCCTCTGGGGCCAACGTCCTGACTTTC
cdr3_aa: CASRNRRASGANVLTF

d_call: -
j_call: TRBJ2-5
clone_size: many
v_call: TRBV11-2
cdr3_nt: TGTGCCAGCAGCTTGACCTCCGGCCTGGTGGGGACCCAGTACTTC
cdr3_aa: CASSLTSGLVGTQYF

d_call: TRBD1
j_call: TRBJ2-6
clone_size: -
v_call: TRBV20-1
cdr3_nt: TGCAGTGCTAGACCAAAAACAGGGGCTGGGGCCAACGTCCTGACTTTC
cdr3_aa: CSARPKTGAGANVLTF

d_call: -
j_call: TRBJ2-2
clone_size: -
v_call: TRBV12-5
cdr3_nt: TGTGCTAGTGGTTTGATAGTCAGGGCAGACGAGAGCACCGGGGAGCTGTTTTTT
cdr3_aa: CASGLIVRADESTGELFF

d_call: TRBD1
j_call: TRBJ2-2
clone_size: -
v_call: TRBV7-4
cdr3_nt: TGTGCCAGCAGCCCCTGGGGGGGAGGACAGGGGGCTCGAGAAGGGGAGCTGTTTTTT
cdr3_aa: CASSPWGGGQGAREGELFF

d_call: -
j_call: TRBJ1-6
clone_size: many
v_call: TRBV19
cdr3_nt: TGTGCCAGTGCCTGGGCAGCCAGGGAAGGATCACCCCTCCACTTT
cdr3_aa: CASAWAAREGSPLHF

d_call: -
j_call: TRBJ1-6
clone_size: -
v_call: TRBV7-9
cdr3_nt: TGTGCCAGCAGCTTAACCGTCGTCGGCGGCTTTTCACCCCTCCACTTT
cdr3_aa: CASSLTVVGGFSPLHF

d_call: -
j_call: TRBJ1-2
clone_size: -
v_call: TRBV29-1
cdr3_nt: TGCAGCGTTGTTGAAGGCAGGGTGGATGGCTACACCTTC
cdr3_aa: CSVVEGRVDGYTF

d_call: TRBD1
j_call: TRBJ2-7
clone_size: -
v_call: TRBV11-2
cdr3_nt: TGTGCCAGCAGCTTAGGGGGGACAGGGGGACCTCCCTACGAGCAGTACTTC
cdr3_aa: CASSLGGTGGPPYEQYF

d_call: -
j_call: TRBJ1-6
clone_size: few
v_call: TRBV6-5
cdr3_nt: TGTGCCAGCAGAGGTTATTTGAATTCACCCCTCCACTTT
cdr3_aa: CASRGYLNSPLHF

d_call: TRBD1
j_call: TRBJ1-2
clone_size: -
v_call: TRBV24-1
cdr3_nt: TGTGCCACCAGTGGGGGTCCAGGGGGCGCTTCCGATGGCTACACCTTC
cdr3_aa: CATSGGPGGASDGYTF

d_call: TRBD1
j_call: TRBJ1-5
clone_size: -
v_call: TRBV6-6
cdr3_nt: TGTGCCAGCAGTGCGAGACAGGGGGCGCGTCCGAATCAGCCCCAGCATTTT
cdr3_aa: CASSARQGARPNQPQHF

d_call: -
j_call: TRBJ2-6
clone_size: -
v_call: TRBV7-2
cdr3_nt: TGTGCCTGGAGTGGGTACAGTGCCTCTGGGGCCAACGTCCTGACTTTC
cdr3_aa: CAWSGYSASGANVLTF

d_call: -
j_call: TRBJ1-3
clone_size: -
v_call: TRBV25-1
cdr3_nt: TGTGCCAGCAGTGAGAGACTAGCGGGAGTTAGCACCATATATTTT
cdr3_aa: CASSERLAGVSTIYF